These T cell receptor beta chains were read from a single sample in a study of PD-1 blockade in classical Hodgkin lymphoma. Data came from immunoSEQ multiplex PCR; TCRdb stores just in-frame clones and leaves some out. The sample records some 100,000 clones, about 93% being singletons. The input for sequencing was peripheral blood mononuclear cells (PBMCs), taken before the fourth cycle of nivolumab. These receptors originate from a human donor with classical Hodgkin lymphoma. Both conserved end residues are part of each CDR3. The D gene is left open where the match is weak. Only some rows state a clone size, as once, few, many or a class for expanded clones.

V	size	D	J	CDR3	DNA
TRBV7-9	.	.	TRBJ2-1	CASSLVGSSYNEQFF	TGTGCCAGCAGCTTAGTCGGGAGCTCCTACAATGAGCAGTTCTTC
TRBV10-1	.	.	TRBJ2-7	CASSYDEFYEQYF	TGCGCCAGCAGTTATGACGAGTTCTACGAGCAGTACTTC
TRBV29-1	few	.	TRBJ1-2	CSVEDPSDLLNYGYTF	TGCAGCGTTGAAGACCCCAGCGATCTCCTTAACTATGGCTACACCTTC
TRBV9	.	.	TRBJ2-5	CASRPLPPPQGLYQETQYF	TGTGCCAGCAGGCCCCTACCACCCCCTCAGGGGCTCTACCAAGAGACCCAGTACTTC
TRBV19	.	TRBD1	TRBJ2-3	CASSSGTGYTDTQYF	TGTGCCAGTAGTTCCGGGACAGGGTACACAGATACGCAGTATTTT
TRBV10-3	.	.	TRBJ1-1	CAISEQANTEAFF	TGTGCCATCAGTGAGCAGGCTAACACTGAAGCTTTCTTT
TRBV19	.	.	TRBJ2-2	CASSIRPTNTGELFF	TGTGCCAGTAGTATAAGGCCGACGAACACCGGGGAGCTGTTTTTT
TRBV19	.	.	TRBJ1-1	CASSRGGGTEAFF	TGTGCCAGTAGTAGAGGGGGGGGCACTGAAGCTTTCTTT
TRBV27	.	.	TRBJ1-1	CASSEGAWTEAFF	TGTGCCAGCAGTGAAGGGGCTTGGACTGAAGCTTTCTTT
TRBV21-1	.	.	TRBJ1-5	CASSKGGQQLHSNQPQHF	TGTGCCAGCAGCAAAGGTGGTCAGCAACTCCATAGCAATCAGCCCCAGCATTTT
TRBV28	.	.	TRBJ2-5	CASSITDGQETQYF	TGTGCCAGCAGTATTACGGACGGTCAAGAGACCCAGTACTTC
TRBV5-4	.	.	TRBJ2-2	CASSPGAGELFF	TGTGCCAGCAGCCCCGGGGCCGGGGAGCTGTTTTTT
TRBV4-1	.	.	TRBJ1-5	CASSDKGVGNQPQHF	TGCGCCAGCAGCGACAAGGGGGTTGGCAATCAGCCCCAGCATTTT
TRBV7-9	.	.	TRBJ1-3	CASSDRTGNTIYF	TGTGCCAGCAGCGACAGGACCGGGAACACCATATATTTT
TRBV6-5	once	TRBD1	TRBJ1-2	CASSYGQGFYGYTF	TGTGCCAGCAGTTACGGACAGGGTTTCTATGGCTACACCTTC
TRBV18	.	.	TRBJ2-3	CASSPMSDTQYF	TGTGCCAGCTCACCCATGTCAGATACGCAGTATTTT
TRBV5-6	once	.	TRBJ2-5	CASSVYRVETQYF	TGTGCCAGCAGCGTTTACAGGGTAGAGACCCAGTACTTC
TRBV28	.	TRBD1	TRBJ1-5	CASRDRAKKEFNQPQHF	TGTGCCAGCAGGGACAGGGCAAAAAAGGAATTCAATCAGCCCCAGCATTTT
TRBV5-4	.	.	TRBJ2-1	CASSFGYNEQFF	TGTGCCAGCAGCTTTGGGTACAATGAGCAGTTCTTC
TRBV6-6	.	.	TRBJ1-1	CASSRSKDTEAFF	TGTGCCAGCAGTCGTTCAAAGGATACTGAAGCTTTCTTT
TRBV2	once	TRBD1	TRBJ2-6	CASSERDSGFSGANVLTF	TGTGCCAGCAGTGAAAGGGACAGTGGATTCTCTGGGGCCAACGTCCTGACTTTC
TRBV11-2	.	TRBD2	TRBJ2-7	CASSPSGRDEQYF	TGTGCCAGCAGCCCTAGCGGGAGGGACGAGCAGTACTTC